A selection of T cell receptor beta chains follows, all from one sample in a study of tumor-infiltrating lymphocytes in primary liver carcinoma. TCRdb re-called the multiplex PCR reads through MiXCR, storing one row per CDR3 protein. The data show roughly 200,000 distinct CDR3 sequences, 85% seen once. Sequenced input: tumor tissue from primary liver carcinoma. The source is a man aged 40-50 years with primary liver carcinoma and hepatitis B virus infection. CDR3s include the opening cysteine and the closing phenylalanine or tryptophan. The order of the fields is CDR3 length, J gene, D gene, V gene, CDR3 protein. The D gene is left open where the match is weak.

>14|TRBJ2-7|TRBD1|TRBV4-1
CASSQGRQGYEHYF
>17|TRBJ2-6|NA|TRBV6-9
CASKGDVRSSGASVLTF
>15|TRBJ2-3|NA|TRBV7-9
CVSSHSDPSTDTQYF
>12|TRBJ2-5|TRBD1|TRBV29-1
CSVWGTAETQYF
>12|TRBJ2-7|NA|TRBV29-1
CSAGLGNHEQYF
>13|TRBJ2-1|TRBD2|TRBV6-6
CTNKQTSCNEQFF
>16|TRBJ1-1|TRBD1|TRBV5-4
CASSQIGTVMNTEAFF
>13|TRBJ2-1|NA|TRBV6-6
CASSYLGGNEQFF
>11|TRBJ1-1|NA|TRBV29-1
CSVIENSEAFF
>14|TRBJ1-5|NA|TRBV11-3
CARNDSFSNQPQHF
>15|TRBJ2-3|NA|TRBV12-3/TRBV12-4
CASTLRGRIRETQYF
>15|TRBJ1-5|NA|TRBV14
CASSQIGALNKPQHF
>13|TRBJ1-2|NA|TRBV6-1
CASLSVVDYGYTF
>13|TRBJ2-7|NA|TRBV28
CAGSSSLNYEQYF
>14|TRBJ2-7|NA|TRBV6-2/TRBV6-3
CAISLRGRAYEQYF
>15|TRBJ1-4|TRBD1|TRBV11-2
CASSLDQTGAEKLFF
>17|TRBJ2-1|NA|TRBV5-1
CASSRFTGTPFYNEQFF
>15|TRBJ2-1|NA|TRBV10-2
CASSESRTTYNEQFF
>15|TRBJ2-2|NA|TRBV28
CASTSVEDRSGELFF
>14|TRBJ2-3|NA|TRBV6-1
CASSEGSTTDTQYF
>13|TRBJ2-1|TRBD2|TRBV30
CAWSETSGNERFF
>16|TRBJ2-5|TRBD1|TRBV19
CASSYGTGGGLKTQYF
>12|TRBJ1-2|TRBD1|TRBV12-3/TRBV12-4
CVIGQGVDDYTF
>14|TRBJ2-3|NA|TRBV6-1
CASQGRGRTDTQYF
>15|TRBJ2-2|NA|TRBV11-2
CASTHIRGRTGELFF
>14|TRBJ1-1|NA|TRBV29-1
CSGRRGGEDTETFF
>12|TRBJ2-1|TRBD2|TRBV6-1
CASSKAGYEQFF
>13|TRBJ1-5|NA|TRBV6-1
CASSEVLLSNQHF
>13|TRBJ1-6|NA|TRBV11-1
CACSRTLVSPLYF
>14|TRBJ1-5|NA|TRBV6-6
CASSLDSCNQPQHF
>14|TRBJ1-1|NA|TRBV28
CASSPGGGNTEAFF
>15|TRBJ2-7|NA|TRBV28
CAISSPLGRVDEQYF
>14|TRBJ2-1|NA|TRBV11-3
CASGLDIQGGEQIF
>17|TRBJ1-5|NA|TRBV11-2
CASSLVGVTGSNQPRHF
>16|TRBJ2-6|NA|TRBV29-1
CSVFRDTDSGVNALTF
>17|NA|NA|TRBV5-5
CASSQTGTSGSRDTQHF
>17|TRBJ2-6|NA|TRBV6-1
CASTETEALSGANVLTF
>14|TRBJ2-3|TRBD1|TRBV29-1
CIVSGTGSSDTQYF
>13|TRBJ2-1|NA|TRBV12-3/TRBV12-4
CATQVAKEGEQIF
>18|TRBJ2-3|TRBD2|TRBV5-1
CASKGVAGAPALTDTQYF
>11|TRBJ2-5|NA|TRBV29-1
CSVGLQETQYF
>15|TRBJ2-7|TRBD2|TRBV7-8
CASSVIAVSRGEQYF
>15|TRBJ2-3|NA|TRBV11-2
CASSRRSRNTDTQYF
>15|TRBJ2-7|TRBD2|TRBV6-2/TRBV6-3
CVSSTTTSGGCEQYF